The 2 T cell receptor beta chains presented below share a single source sample, sequenced in a study of CD8 T cells in Susac syndrome. With random hexamers, roughly 0.5 to 1 ug RNA was reverse transcribed. TCRdb independently ran MiXCR on the immunoSEQ multiplex PCR reads; one entry per CDR3 protein. Found here are hundreds of thousands of distinct CDR3 sequences, over 90% of them singletons; the top ten hold 0.082%. Specimen: CD4+ T cells from PBMCs. All receptors derive from a human donor with multiple sclerosis.

The J gene is TRBJ2-1, the V gene TRBV20-1, with D perhaps TRBD1 or TRBD2 (5 bases each). The ends were cut back, 0 bases at V and 1 base at J, with 7 bases in the middle. Germline V gives CDR1 DFQATT, CDR2 SNEGSKA (reference sequence). The CDR3 runs to 14 residues. This chain's CDR3 is CSARDRESYNEQFF. The CDR3 DNA is TGCAGTGCTAGAGACAGGGAGTCCTACAATGAGCAGTTCTTC.

The chain couples TRBV3-1 to TRBJ1-4; D ambiguous. V lost 0 bases, J lost 2 bases, and 4 bases lay in between. CDR1 LGHDT and CDR2 YNNKEL come from the germline V gene (reference sequence). This CDR3 spans 14 amino acids. In nucleotides, the CDR3 is TGTGCCAGCAGCCAAGATACGACTAATGAAAAACTGTTTTTT. Protein sequence: CASSQDTTNEKLFF.